The rows below give T cell receptor beta chains drawn from one sample of a study of long-term antiretroviral therapy in people with HIV. Profiled with immunoSEQ multiplex PCR; TCRdb holds only in-frame clones, not every one. The sample shows nearly 20,000 clones, around three quarters of them seen only once. The material sequenced was unsorted PBMCs, taken 0.2 years after starting antiretroviral therapy. The receptors originated from a woman aged 40-49 years with HIV. Each CDR3 is given with its conserved first and last residue. A D gene is named only where the DNA matches it firmly. Clone sizes are given selectively: once, few, many, or a class where the clone is expanded.

len	j_gene	abundance	d_gene	v_gene	CDR3aa	CDR3nt
13	TRBJ2-7	.	TRBD1	TRBV6-5	CASRSGTAYEQYF	TGTGCCAGCAGATCCGGGACAGCCTACGAGCAGTACTTC
15	TRBJ1-2	once	TRBD1	TRBV7-2	CASSLGGQGATGYTF	TGTGCCAGCAGCTTAGGGGGACAGGGGGCGACTGGCTACACCTTC
15	TRBJ2-2	.	.	TRBV6-5	CASSYIAARAGELFF	TGTGCCAGCAGTTACATAGCGGCCCGAGCCGGGGAGCTGTTTTTT
15	TRBJ2-7	.	TRBD1	TRBV19	CASSTGQGVFYEQYF	TGTGCCAGTAGTACGGGACAGGGTGTATTCTACGAGCAGTACTTC
14	TRBJ2-1	.	TRBD2	TRBV7-6	CASSLGGGGNEQFF	TGTGCCAGCAGCTTAGGGGGCGGGGGCAATGAGCAGTTCTTC
14	TRBJ1-1	.	.	TRBV7-9	CASSLGEIYTEAFF	TGTGCCAGCAGCTTGGGGGAGATTTACACTGAAGCTTTCTTT
13	TRBJ2-3	.	.	TRBV13	CASSPIAADTQYF	TGTGCCAGCAGCCCAATAGCGGCTGATACGCAGTATTTT
15	TRBJ1-3	.	TRBD1	TRBV5-1	CASSRSGQGENTIYF	TGCGCCAGCAGCAGATCGGGACAGGGTGAAAACACCATATATTTT
16	TRBJ1-6	.	TRBD1	TRBV9	CASSPPGQGSNSPLHF	TGTGCCAGCAGCCCCCCCGGACAGGGGTCTAATTCACCCCTCCACTTT
14	TRBJ2-3	.	.	TRBV4-2	CASRQGGSTDTQYF	TGTGCCAGCAGGCAAGGTGGGAGCACAGATACGCAGTATTTT
13	TRBJ1-1	once	.	TRBV30	CAWSVRMNTEAFF	TGTGCCTGGAGTGTACGGATGAACACTGAAGCTTTCTTT
12	TRBJ2-7	.	TRBD1	TRBV29-1	CSVTGSSYEQYF	TGCAGCGTGACAGGGAGCTCCTACGAGCAGTACTTC
15	TRBJ2-5	.	.	TRBV30	CAWSYGRAIQETQYF	TGTGCCTGGAGTTACGGGCGGGCTATACAAGAGACCCAGTACTTC
13	TRBJ2-2	.	.	TRBV29-1	CSVGHTNTGELFF	TGCAGCGTTGGCCACACGAACACCGGGGAGCTGTTTTTT
13	TRBJ1-1	.	.	TRBV7-9	CASSRRGNTEAFF	TGTGCCAGCAGCCGAAGGGGAAACACTGAAGCTTTCTTT
15	TRBJ2-3	.	TRBD2	TRBV7-8	CASSFITSGTDTQYF	TGTGCCAGCAGCTTTATTACTAGCGGCACAGATACGCAGTATTTT
14	TRBJ2-2	.	.	TRBV4-3	CASSQGTNTGELFF	TGCGCCAGCAGCCAAGGCACGAACACCGGGGAGCTGTTTTTT
14	TRBJ1-2	.	.	TRBV19	CASSLGQEDYGYTF	TGTGCCAGTAGTCTTGGGCAGGAGGACTATGGCTACACCTTC
13	TRBJ2-7	.	.	TRBV7-9	CASSPRSSYEQYF	TGTGCCAGCAGCCCCCGGAGCTCCTACGAGCAGTACTTC
12	TRBJ2-2	.	.	TRBV6-1	CASRNVPGELFF	TGTGCCAGCAGGAACGTCCCCGGGGAGCTGTTTTTT
15	TRBJ1-5	.	.	TRBV6-1	CASSEGLSGLQPQHF	TGTGCCAGCAGTGAAGGGCTATCGGGGCTTCAGCCCCAGCATTTT
16	TRBJ1-1	.	.	TRBV27	CASVGAGPSMNTEAFF	TGTGCCTCCGTGGGGGCAGGACCCTCCATGAACACTGAAGCTTTCTTT
12	TRBJ1-2	.	.	TRBV10-3	CAISEWGNGYTF	TGTGCCATCAGTGAGTGGGGGAATGGCTACACCTTC
16	TRBJ2-5	.	TRBD2	TRBV5-1	CASSFTGLAGGETQYF	TGCGCCAGCAGCTTCACCGGACTAGCGGGAGGTGAGACCCAGTACTTC
14	TRBJ2-7	.	.	TRBV6-5	CASSYTKVTYEQYF	TGTGCCAGCAGTTACACCAAGGTCACCTACGAGCAGTACTTC
11	TRBJ1-1	.	.	TRBV6-1	CATRLERGSFF	TGTGCCACCCGCCTCGAGAGGGGTTCTTTCTTT
15	TRBJ2-7	once	.	TRBV5-4	CASSLVAGQYYEQYF	TGTGCCAGCAGCTTGGTGGCGGGGCAGTACTACGAGCAGTACTTC
12	TRBJ1-2	.	.	TRBV5-1	CASSFSGIGYTF	TGCGCCAGCAGCTTTTCGGGGATAGGCTACACCTTC
15	TRBJ2-3	.	TRBD2	TRBV5-1	CASSLAAGDTDTQYF	TGCGCCAGCAGCTTAGCAGCGGGAGACACAGATACGCAGTATTTT
12	TRBJ1-1	.	.	TRBV11-2	CASSFRNTEAFF	TGTGCCAGCAGCTTTCGGAACACTGAAGCTTTCTTT
15	TRBJ2-1	.	TRBD1	TRBV7-9	CASSYRDRGYNEQFF	TGTGCCAGCAGCTACCGGGACAGGGGATACAATGAGCAGTTCTTC
15	TRBJ1-2	.	.	TRBV7-9	CASSFGEDSFNGYTF	TGTGCCAGCAGCTTTGGAGAGGATTCATTTAACGGCTACACCTTC
15	TRBJ1-4	.	.	TRBV19	CASSTTPTTNEKLFF	TGTGCCAGTAGTACTACACCTACAACTAATGAAAAACTGTTTTTT
14	TRBJ1-5	.	.	TRBV30	CAWSGTATNQPQHF	TGTGCCTGGAGTGGGACGGCCACTAATCAGCCCCAGCATTTT
20	TRBJ2-1	.	TRBD2	TRBV30	CAWSDIASGGPTSSYNEQFF	TGTGCCTGGAGTGATATCGCTAGCGGGGGCCCTACGAGCTCCTACAATGAGCAGTTCTTC
13	TRBJ2-1	once	.	TRBV13	CASSLVPVNEQFF	TGTGCCAGCAGCTTAGTACCCGTTAATGAGCAGTTCTTC
16	TRBJ1-4	.	.	TRBV4-3	CASSPHRKLANEKLFF	TGCGCCAGCAGCCCCCATCGGAAACTGGCCAATGAAAAACTGTTTTTT
13	TRBJ1-2	.	.	TRBV6-5	CASSYRQLNGYTF	TGTGCCAGCAGTTATCGACAGCTAAATGGCTACACCTTC
15	TRBJ2-7	.	.	TRBV5-1	CASSLVGQDLDEQYF	TGCGCCAGCAGCTTGGTAGGTCAGGACCTGGACGAGCAGTACTTC
14	TRBJ2-5	once	TRBD2	TRBV5-6	CASSRTSGGETQYF	TGTGCCAGCAGCCGGACTAGCGGGGGGGAGACCCAGTACTTC
14	TRBJ1-1	.	.	TRBV15	CATIGGARNTEAFF	TGTGCCACCATTGGGGGGGCGCGGAACACTGAAGCTTTCTTT